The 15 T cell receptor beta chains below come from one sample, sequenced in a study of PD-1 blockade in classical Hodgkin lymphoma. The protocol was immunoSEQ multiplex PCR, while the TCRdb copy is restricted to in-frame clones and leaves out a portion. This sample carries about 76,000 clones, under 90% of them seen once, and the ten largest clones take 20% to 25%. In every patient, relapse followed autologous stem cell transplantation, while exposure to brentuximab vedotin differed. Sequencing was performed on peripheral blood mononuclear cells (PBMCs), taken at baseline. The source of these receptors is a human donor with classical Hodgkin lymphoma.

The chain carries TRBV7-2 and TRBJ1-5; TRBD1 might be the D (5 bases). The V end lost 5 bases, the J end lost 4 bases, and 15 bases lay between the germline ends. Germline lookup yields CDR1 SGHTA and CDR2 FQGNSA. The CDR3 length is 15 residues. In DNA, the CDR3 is TGTGCCAGCAGCGCCTTCGTGGGGGGAAATCAGCCCCAGCATTTT. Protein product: CASSAFVGGNQPQHF.

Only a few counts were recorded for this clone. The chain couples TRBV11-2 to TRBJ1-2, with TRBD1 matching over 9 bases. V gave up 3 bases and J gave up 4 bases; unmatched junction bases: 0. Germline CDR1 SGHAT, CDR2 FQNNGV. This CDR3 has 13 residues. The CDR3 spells CASSLGQGYGYTF. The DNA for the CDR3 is TGTGCCAGCAGCTTGGGACAGGGCTATGGCTACACCTTC.

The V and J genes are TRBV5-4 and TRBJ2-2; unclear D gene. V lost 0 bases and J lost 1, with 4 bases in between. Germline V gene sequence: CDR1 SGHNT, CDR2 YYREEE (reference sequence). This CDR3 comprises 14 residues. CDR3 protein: CASSLAGNTGELFF. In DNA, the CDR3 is TGTGCCAGCAGCTTGGCGGGGAACACCGGGGAGCTGTTTTTT.

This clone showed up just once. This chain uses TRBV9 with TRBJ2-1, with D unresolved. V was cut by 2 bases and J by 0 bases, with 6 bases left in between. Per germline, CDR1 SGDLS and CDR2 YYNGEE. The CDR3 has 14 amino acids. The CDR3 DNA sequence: TGTGCCAGCAGCGTTGGAAGCTCCTACAATGAGCAGTTCTTC. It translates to CASSVGSSYNEQFF.

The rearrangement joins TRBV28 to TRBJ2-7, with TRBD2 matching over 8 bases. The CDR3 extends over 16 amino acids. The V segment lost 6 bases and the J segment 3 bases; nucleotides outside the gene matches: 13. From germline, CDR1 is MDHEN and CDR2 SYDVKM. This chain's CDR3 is CASSPPVIAGYYEQYF. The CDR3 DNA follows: TGTGCCAGCAGCCCACCGGTGATAGCGGGGTACTACGAGCAGTACTTC.

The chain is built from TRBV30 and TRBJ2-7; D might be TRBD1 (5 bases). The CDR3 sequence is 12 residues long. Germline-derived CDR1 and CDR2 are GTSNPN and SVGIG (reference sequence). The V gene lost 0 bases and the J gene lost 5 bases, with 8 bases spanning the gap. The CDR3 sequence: CAWSVQGHEQYF. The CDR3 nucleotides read TGTGCCTGGAGTGTCCAGGGTCACGAGCAGTACTTC.

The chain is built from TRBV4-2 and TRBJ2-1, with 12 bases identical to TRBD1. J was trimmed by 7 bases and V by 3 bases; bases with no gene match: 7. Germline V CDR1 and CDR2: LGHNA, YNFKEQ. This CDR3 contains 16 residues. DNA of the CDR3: TGTGCCAGCAGCCAGGGGACAGGGGGCTTAGGAAATGAGCAGTTCTTC. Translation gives CASSQGTGGLGNEQFF.

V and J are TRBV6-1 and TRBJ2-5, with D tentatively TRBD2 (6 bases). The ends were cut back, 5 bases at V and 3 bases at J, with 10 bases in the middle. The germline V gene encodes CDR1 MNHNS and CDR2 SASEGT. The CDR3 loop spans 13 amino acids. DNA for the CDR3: TGTGCCAGCAGTCGAAGACTAGAAGAGACCCAGTACTTC. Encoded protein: CASSRRLEETQYF.

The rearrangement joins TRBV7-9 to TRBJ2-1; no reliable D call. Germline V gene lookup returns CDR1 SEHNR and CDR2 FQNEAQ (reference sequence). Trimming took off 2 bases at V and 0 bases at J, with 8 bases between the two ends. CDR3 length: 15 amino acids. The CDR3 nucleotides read TGTGCCAGCAGCTTAACTGCAGTCTCCTACAATGAGCAGTTCTTC. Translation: CASSLTAVSYNEQFF. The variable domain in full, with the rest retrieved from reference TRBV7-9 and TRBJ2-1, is DTGVSQNPRHKITKRGQNVTFRCDPISEHNRLYWYRQTLGQGPEFLTYFQNEAQLEKSRLLSDRFSAERPKGSFSTLEIQRTEQGDSAMYLCASSLTAVSYNEQFFGPGTRLTVL.

This CDR3 is CATSFGVAGLSDTQYF. The CDR3 nucleotides are TGTGCCACCAGCTTTGGAGTTGCGGGTTTATCAGATACGCAGTATTTT. This chain uses TRBV15 with TRBJ2-3, with D tentatively TRBD2 (5 bases). V lost 5 bases to trimming and J lost 4 bases, with 19 bases between them. This CDR3 has 16 amino acids. CDR1 and CDR2 from the germline V gene are LNHNV and YYDKDF (reference sequence).

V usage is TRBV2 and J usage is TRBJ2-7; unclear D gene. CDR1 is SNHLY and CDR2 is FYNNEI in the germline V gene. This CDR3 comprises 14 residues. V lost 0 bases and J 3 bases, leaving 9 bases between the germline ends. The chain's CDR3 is CASSEALRGYEQYF. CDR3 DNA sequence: TGTGCCAGCAGTGAAGCGCTTCGTGGCTACGAGCAGTACTTC.

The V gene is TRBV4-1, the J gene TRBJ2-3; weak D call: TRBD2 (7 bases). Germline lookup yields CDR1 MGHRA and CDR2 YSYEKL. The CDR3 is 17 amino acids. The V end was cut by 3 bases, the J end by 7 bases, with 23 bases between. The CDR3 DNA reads TGCGCCAGCAGCCACCACTTATCGCCGGGGGGCTCGAATACGCAGTATTTT. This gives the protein CASSHHLSPGGSNTQYF.

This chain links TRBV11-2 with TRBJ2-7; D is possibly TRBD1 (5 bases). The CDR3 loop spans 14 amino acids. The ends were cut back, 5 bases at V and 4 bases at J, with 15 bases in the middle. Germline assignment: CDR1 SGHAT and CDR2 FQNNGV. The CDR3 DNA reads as TGTGCCAGCAGCCCGGTCAGGGAATGGTACGAGCAGTACTTC. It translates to CASSPVREWYEQYF.

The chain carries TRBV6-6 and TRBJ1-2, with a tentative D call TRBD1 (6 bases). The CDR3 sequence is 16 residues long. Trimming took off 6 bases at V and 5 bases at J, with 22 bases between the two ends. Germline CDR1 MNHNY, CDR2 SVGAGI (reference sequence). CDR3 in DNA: TGTGCCAGCAGCCTATGGGGGCCGGATAATATGTATGGCTACACCTTC. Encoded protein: CASSLWGPDNMYGYTF.

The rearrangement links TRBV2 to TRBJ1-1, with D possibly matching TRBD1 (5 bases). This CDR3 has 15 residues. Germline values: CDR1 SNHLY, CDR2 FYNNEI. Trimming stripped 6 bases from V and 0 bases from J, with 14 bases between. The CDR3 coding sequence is TGTGCCAGCAGGCGGGGCGCCGGCATGAACACTGAAGCTTTCTTT. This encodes CASRRGAGMNTEAFF.